The sequence of this TCR beta chain was determined in a study of blood T cell repertoires in COVID-19. Background on the study: Acute and convalescent COVID-19 samples came from the United States, Italy and Spain. PBMCs, B-cell-depleted T cells, or T cells were the source of the cDNA or gDNA that made up the material.

Methods used by the authors: Estimated nucleated cell counts came from reference gene primer amplification. Using immunoSEQ multiplex PCR, the repertoire was profiled, and TCRdb retains in-frame clones only, with some absent. V and J calls and clone size follow that table, whereas D and trimming were derived from the DNA. The sample lists about 220,000 clones; roughly 84% were seen once. The CDR3 has 14 residues. V lost 3 bases and J lost 1; bases outside the gene matches: 2. Per the germline V gene, CDR1 is LNHDA and CDR2 is SQIVND (reference sequence). The receptor was isolated from a woman in her 30s who had recovered from COVID-19. What was sequenced was peripheral blood. The V gene is TRBV19, the J gene TRBJ1-1, with 7 bases fitting TRBD1. CDR3 residues: CASSIYRGNTEAFF. DNA for the CDR3: TGTGCCAGTAGTATTTACAGGGGGAACACTGAAGCTTTCTTT.